The 21 T cell receptor beta chains below were found in one sample sequenced in a study of shared clonotypes between healthy human individuals. As defined, naive CD8 cells were CD45RO-negative and positively selected for CCR7, with terminally differentiated effector memory CD45RA+ cells excluded. Assay: immunoSEQ multiplex PCR; the TCRdb copy retains only in-frame clones and omits some. The sample lists about 2 million clones, just under 95% seen once, with more than 0.95% in the top ten. What was sequenced was naive CD8+ T cells sorted from blood. Receptors were obtained from a man between 18 and 35 years old in good health.

This chain links TRBV28 with TRBJ1-2; TRBD1 might be the D (6 bases). V lost 0 bases and J lost 0, with 14 bases in between. The CDR3 totals 17 residues. Germline V gives CDR1 MDHEN, CDR2 SYDVKM. In DNA form, the CDR3 reads TGTGCCAGCAGTTTATGGCAGGACCGGACAGCTAACTATGGCTACACCTTC. Protein: CASSLWQDRTANYGYTF.

This chain connects TRBV4-3 to TRBJ1-2; D not resolved. The CDR3 consists of 14 residues. The germline V gene has CDR1 LGHNA and CDR2 YSLEER. The V gene lost 0 bases and the J gene lost 4 bases, with 9 bases spanning the gap. The CDR3 spells CASSQDLGAYGYTF. The CDR3 DNA is TGCGCCAGCAGCCAAGATTTAGGTGCCTATGGCTACACCTTC.

About this clone itself: Other DNA sequences from this sample encode an identical CDR3 as well. The V and J genes are TRBV27 and TRBJ2-2; perhaps TRBD2 as D (5 bases). Between the trimmed V and J ends, which lost 2 bases and 4 bases, there was a span of 8 bases. In germline, CDR1 is MNHEY, CDR2 SMNVEV (reference sequence). The CDR3 sequence is 14 residues long. Here the CDR3 reads CASSLGGGTGELFF. DNA of the CDR3: TGTGCCAGCAGTTTAGGAGGAGGCACCGGGGAGCTGTTTTTT.

The chain carries TRBV5-1 and TRBJ2-1; D is unresolved. Germline CDR1 reads SGHRS; CDR2 reads YFSETQ. CDR3 size: 11 residues. Trimming stripped 3 bases from V and 10 bases from J, with 8 bases between. CDR3 amino acids: CASSSNWEQFF. DNA of the CDR3: TGCGCCAGCAGCTCGAACTGGGAGCAGTTCTTC.

This rearrangement joins TRBV7-9 to TRBJ2-7; the match to TRBD1 covers 11 bases. CDR3 length: 14 amino acids. CDR1 is SEHNR, CDR2 FQNEAQ, per germline (reference sequence). J lost 5 bases, V lost 8 bases, and 8 bases had no gene match. The CDR3 spells CASGLTGQGDEQYF. CDR3 coding DNA: TGTGCCAGCGGGTTGACGGGACAGGGGGACGAGCAGTACTTC.

To note about this clone: The sample carries other DNA sequences with the same CDR3. CDR3 sequence: CASSVGGTEAFF. Written as DNA, the CDR3 is TGTGCCAGCAGCGTAGGGGGAACTGAAGCTTTCTTT. The rearrangement links TRBV9 to TRBJ1-1; no reliable D call. Germline CDR1 reads SGDLS; CDR2 reads YYNGEE. The CDR3 has 12 residues. Trimming removed 0 bases from V and 5 bases from J, with 5 bases in between.

V gene TRBV7-9 combines with J gene TRBJ2-1; 8 positions agree with TRBD2. J was trimmed by 15 bases and V by 4 bases; bases with no gene match: 5. The CDR3 sequence is 11 residues long. The germline gives CDR1 SEHNR, CDR2 FQNEAQ (reference sequence). CDR3 coding DNA: TGTGCCAGCAGCTCCGACGGGAGGGGGTTCTTC. Translation: CASSSDGRGFF.

The chain has TRBV6-6 and TRBJ2-3; D not resolved. The germline CDR1 and CDR2 sequences are MNHNY and SVGAGI (reference sequence). Trimming removed 0 bases from V and 6 bases from J, with 7 bases in between. The CDR3 loop spans 13 amino acids. CDR3 in DNA: TGTGCCAGCAGTTACTCGGAAGGCGATACGCAGTATTTT. Protein sequence: CASSYSEGDTQYF.

The chain joins TRBV7-3 to TRBJ2-5, with TRBD2 as a possible D gene (6 bases). This CDR3 contains 15 residues. V gave up 5 bases and J gave up 1 base, with 14 bases separating them. The germline gives CDR1 SGHTA, CDR2 FQGTGA. This CDR3 is CASSLIGGVQETQYF. CDR3 nucleotides: TGTGCCAGCAGCCTTATCGGGGGAGTCCAAGAGACCCAGTACTTC. The entire variable domain, with the rest obtained from reference TRBV7-3 and TRBJ2-5, is as follows: GAGVSQTPSNKVTEKGKYVELRCDPISGHTALYWYRQSLGQGPEFLIYFQGTGAADDSGLPNDRFFAVRPEGSVSTLKIQRTERGDSAVYLCASSLIGGVQETQYFGPGTRLLVL.

The J gene is TRBJ2-5, the V gene TRBV25-1, with TRBD1 matching over 10 bases. Germline values: CDR1 MGHDK, CDR2 SYGVNS. CDR3 length: 15 amino acids. V was pared by 3 bases and J by 5 bases, with 6 bases of the junction left unmatched. The CDR3 sequence is CASSESTGGAETQYF. CDR3 bases: TGTGCCAGCAGTGAGTCGACAGGGGGCGCGGAGACCCAGTACTTC.

The J gene is TRBJ2-7, the V gene TRBV5-1; 9 positions agree with TRBD2. CDR1 SGHRS and CDR2 YFSETQ come from the germline V gene. With V trimmed by 0 bases and J by 5 bases, 6 bases remained unmatched. CDR3 length: 15 amino acids. The CDR3 bases are TGCGCCAGCAGCTTGGTTAGCGGGGGAGTTCACGAGCAGTACTTC. This encodes CASSLVSGGVHEQYF.

The chain couples TRBV28 to TRBJ1-4; weak D call: TRBD1 (6 bases). CDR3 length equals 15 residues. The germline CDR1 and CDR2 sequences are MDHEN and SYDVKM. V was shortened by 2 bases and J by 4 bases, with 11 bases between the two germline ends. CDR3 protein: CASSLEGGFNEKLFF. CDR3 bases: TGTGCCAGCAGTTTAGAGGGGGGCTTTAATGAAAAACTGTTTTTT.

With regard to this clone: Other DNA sequences within the sample encode an identical CDR3. The chain has TRBV6-5 and TRBJ2-2; 8 bases line up with TRBD2. Per germline, CDR1 MNHEY and CDR2 SVGAGI. V lost 5 bases and J lost 4; bases outside the gene matches: 6. This CDR3 comprises 15 residues. CDR3 sequence reads: CASSSGLAGTGELFF. CDR3 sequence (DNA): TGTGCCAGCAGTAGTGGACTAGCTGGCACCGGGGAGCTGTTTTTT.

The V gene is TRBV27, the J gene TRBJ2-7; D is uncertain. CDR3 length: 11 amino acids. V was clipped by 2 bases and J by 6 bases, with 5 bases between them. The germline V gene encodes CDR1 MNHEY and CDR2 SMNVEV (reference sequence). The CDR3 DNA is TGTGCCAGCAGTTTACACGGCGAGCAGTACTTC. It codes for CASSLHGEQYF.

The chain combines TRBV7-9 with TRBJ2-2, with 8 nucleotides matching TRBD2. The V gene's germline CDR1 is SEHNR and CDR2 FQNEAQ (reference sequence). After removal of 10 bases from V and 4 bases from J, the junction contained 5 bases not matched to a gene. The CDR3 contains 13 residues. CDR3 nucleotide sequence: TGTGCCACCCAACTAGCGGCCACCGGGGAGCTGTTTTTT. Its protein product is CATQLAATGELFF.

For this clone: This CDR3 is also generated by other DNA sequences in the sample. The chain employs TRBV27 and TRBJ2-7; 8 bases are shared with TRBD2. The CDR3 extends over 15 amino acids. J lost 2 bases, V lost 5 bases, and 8 bases had no gene match. Per the germline V gene, CDR1 is MNHEY and CDR2 is SMNVEV (reference sequence). The CDR3 loop is CASSPGTSGAYEQYF. In DNA, the CDR3 is TGTGCCAGCAGTCCTGGGACTAGTGGGGCCTACGAGCAGTACTTC.

The rearrangement uses TRBV28 and TRBJ1-5, with D uncertain. V gave up 1 base and J gave up 7 bases, with 14 bases separating them. In germline, CDR1 is MDHEN, CDR2 SYDVKM. This CDR3 region has 15 residues. CDR3 residues: CASSLLVGLDQPQHF. The CDR3 DNA follows: TGTGCCAGCAGTTTATTGGTAGGGCTAGACCAGCCCCAGCATTTT.

Details on this clone: The junction differs from germline at one of its ends, possibly a read error. At the DNA level, this CDR3 is encoded by other sequences in the same sample as well. V is TRBV5-6 and J is TRBJ1-2; D uncertain. The CDR3 length is 12 residues. Germline V CDR1 and CDR2: SGHDT, YYEEEE. The CDR3: CASSLQVSGYTF. CDR3 DNA sequence: TGCGCCAGCAGCTTGCAAGTTAGTGGCTACACCTTC.

V is TRBV7-8 and J is TRBJ2-7; D call uncertain. In germline, CDR1 is SGHVS, CDR2 FQNEAQ. The CDR3 is made up of 16 amino acids. Trimming shortened V by 5 bases and J by 1 base, and 18 bases separated the two germline ends. DNA for the CDR3: TGTGCCAGCAGCGACCCAGAGGAACTGGCTTCCTACGAGCAGTACTTC. Residues: CASSDPEELASYEQYF.

The V call is TRBV27, the J call TRBJ2-7; 10 bases are a match to TRBD1. J gave up 5 bases and V 2 bases, and 9 bases lay outside the gene matches. Germline values: CDR1 MNHEY, CDR2 SMNVEV (reference sequence). The CDR3 sequence is 16 residues long. CDR3 DNA: TGTGCCAGCAGTTTAACCCCGGGACAGGGGATACACGAGCAGTACTTC. Residues: CASSLTPGQGIHEQYF.

This clone was observed a single time. The rearrangement links TRBV30 to TRBJ2-7; no definite D call. The CDR3 spans 12 residues. V dropped 2 bases and J dropped 7 bases, with 12 bases sitting between them. Germline CDR1 is GTSNPN and CDR2 is SVGIG (reference sequence). CDR3 coding DNA: TGTGCCTGGAGTCTGGGTTCGCGAGAGCAGTACTTC. Its translation is CAWSLGSREQYF.